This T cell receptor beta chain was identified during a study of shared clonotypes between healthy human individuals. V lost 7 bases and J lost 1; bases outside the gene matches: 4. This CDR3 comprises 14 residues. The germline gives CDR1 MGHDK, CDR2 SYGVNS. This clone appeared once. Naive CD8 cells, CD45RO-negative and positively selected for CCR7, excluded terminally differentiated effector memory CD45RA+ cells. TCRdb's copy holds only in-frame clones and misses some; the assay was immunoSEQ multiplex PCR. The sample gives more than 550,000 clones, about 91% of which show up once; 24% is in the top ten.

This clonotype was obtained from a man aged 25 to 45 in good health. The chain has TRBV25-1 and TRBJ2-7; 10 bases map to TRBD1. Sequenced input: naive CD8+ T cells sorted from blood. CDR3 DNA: TGTGCCAGCATTTCGGGACAGGGGTCCTACGAGCAGTACTTC. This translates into CASISGQGSYEQYF.